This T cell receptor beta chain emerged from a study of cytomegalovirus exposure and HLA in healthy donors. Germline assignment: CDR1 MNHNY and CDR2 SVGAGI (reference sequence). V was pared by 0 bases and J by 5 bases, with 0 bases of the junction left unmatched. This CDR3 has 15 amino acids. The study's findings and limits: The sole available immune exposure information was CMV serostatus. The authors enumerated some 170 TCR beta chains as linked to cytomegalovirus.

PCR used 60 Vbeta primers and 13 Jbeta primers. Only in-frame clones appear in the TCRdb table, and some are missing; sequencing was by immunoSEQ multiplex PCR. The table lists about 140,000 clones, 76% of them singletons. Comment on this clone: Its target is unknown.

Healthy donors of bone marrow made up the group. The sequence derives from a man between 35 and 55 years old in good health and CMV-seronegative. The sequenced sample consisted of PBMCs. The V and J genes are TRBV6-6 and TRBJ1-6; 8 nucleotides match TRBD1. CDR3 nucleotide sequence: TGTGCCAGCAGTTACTCGGGACAGGATAATTCACCCCTCCACTTT. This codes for CASSYSGQDNSPLHF.